This TCR beta chain is from a study of T cell responses to AZD1222 COVID-19 vaccine. The overall study: Analysis merged second doses at about 4 or about 12 weeks. Study-level results: Samples come after the peak T cell response, not at day 14. The reported proportion of spike-specific TCRs targeting unmutated variant regions was nearly half.

The method was immunoSEQ multiplex PCR; TCRdb's version includes in-frame clones alone and lacks a portion of them. The profile shows around 100,000 clones, roughly 87% of them singletons. A word on this clone: Antigen unknown.

The sequence derives from an adult in good health. The source was peripheral blood, collected on day 0 of AZD1222 vaccination.

The CDR3 is CSASRDSNEQFF. In DNA form, the CDR3 reads TGCAGTGCTAGTCGGGACAGCAATGAGCAGTTCTTC. The genes are TRBV20-1 and TRBJ2-1; 7 nucleotides line up with TRBD1. Trimming took 3 bases from V and 6 from J; bases not matched to a gene: 2. The CDR3 has 12 amino acids. Germline V gene sequence: CDR1 DFQATT, CDR2 SNEGSKA (reference sequence).